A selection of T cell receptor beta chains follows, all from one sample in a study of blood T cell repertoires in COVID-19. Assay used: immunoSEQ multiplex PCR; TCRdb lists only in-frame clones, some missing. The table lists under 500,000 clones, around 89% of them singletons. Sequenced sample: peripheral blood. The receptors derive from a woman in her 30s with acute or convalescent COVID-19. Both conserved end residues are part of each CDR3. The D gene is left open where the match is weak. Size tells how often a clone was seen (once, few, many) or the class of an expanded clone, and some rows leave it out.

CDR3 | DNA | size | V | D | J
CASSQGAGGTYEQYF | TGCGCCAGCAGCCAAGGAGCGGGGGGAACCTACGAGCAGTACTTC | . | TRBV4-1 | TRBD2 | TRBJ2-7
CASSLTTGTGGNQPQHF | TGTGCCAGCAGTTTAACGACCGGGACAGGGGGCAATCAGCCCCAGCATTTT | . | TRBV28 | TRBD1 | TRBJ1-5
CASSLPPGGWDQPQHF | TGTGCCAGCAGCCTCCCACCGGGAGGCTGGGATCAGCCCCAGCATTTT | . | TRBV7-6 | . | TRBJ1-5
CSVEGGGTGTQYF | TGCAGCGTTGAAGGAGGGGGTACCGGAACCCAGTACTTC | . | TRBV29-1 | . | TRBJ2-5
CASSQEGTGGRQPLHF | TGTGCCAGCAGCCAAGAAGGGACAGGGGGCCGGCAACCCCTCCACTTT | few | TRBV4-2 | TRBD1 | TRBJ1-6
CASSLGAGELFF | TGTGCCAGCAGTTTGGGGGCTGGGGAGCTGTTTTTT | . | TRBV12-3/TRBV12-4 | . | TRBJ2-2
CASSRGGFAGGQETQYF | TGTGCCAGCAGCCGAGGCGGGTTTGCGGGGGGGCAAGAGACCCAGTACTTC | . | TRBV3-1/TRBV3-2 | TRBD2 | TRBJ2-5
CASSTQIRGKYEQYF | TGTGCCAGTAGTACACAAATCAGGGGGAAGTACGAGCAGTACTTC | . | TRBV19 | TRBD1 | TRBJ2-7
CASSMRQTSSYNSPLHF | TGTGCCAGCAGCATGAGACAGACGAGCTCCTATAATTCACCCCTCCACTTT | . | TRBV7-2 | . | TRBJ1-6
CASSLRAVETQYF | TGTGCCAGCAGCTTACGAGCCGTGGAGACCCAGTACTTC | . | TRBV7-6 | . | TRBJ2-5
CAWSVSGQGKNQPQHF | TGTGCCTGGAGTGTATCGGGACAGGGCAAAAATCAGCCCCAGCATTTT | . | TRBV30 | TRBD1 | TRBJ1-5
CASSRGSGNTIYF | TGCGCCAGCAGCCGGGGGTCTGGAAACACCATATATTTT | . | TRBV5-1 | . | TRBJ1-3
CASSLQGARNGYTF | TGTGCCAGCAGCCTACAGGGGGCCAGGAATGGCTACACCTTC | . | TRBV28 | TRBD1 | TRBJ1-2
CASTSGGIGDTQYF | TGCGCCAGCACTAGCGGGGGGATCGGAGATACGCAGTATTTT | . | TRBV5-1 | TRBD2 | TRBJ2-3
CASSARAYYGYTF | TGTGCCAGCAGCGCGAGGGCTTACTATGGCTACACCTTC | . | TRBV5-8 | . | TRBJ1-2
CASSSGQGAVNEKLFF | TGCGCCAGCAGCTCCGGACAGGGGGCGGTTAATGAAAAACTGTTTTTT | . | TRBV5-1 | TRBD1 | TRBJ1-4
CASSGGPRGYEQYF | TGTGCCAGCAGTGGAGGCCCCAGGGGTTACGAGCAGTACTTC | . | TRBV27 | . | TRBJ2-7
CASRAGQGNKDEQYF | TGTGCCAGCAGGGCCGGACAGGGAAATAAAGACGAGCAGTACTTC | . | TRBV2 | TRBD1 | TRBJ2-7
CASSFSGSKRETQYF | TGTGCCAGCAGCTTTAGTGGATCAAAGAGGGAGACCCAGTACTTC | . | TRBV11-3 | . | TRBJ2-5
CASSQWDTYTQYF | TGTGCCAGCAGCCAGTGGGACACCTATACGCAGTATTTT | . | TRBV3-1/TRBV3-2 | . | TRBJ2-3
CASSGDREDGYTF | TGTGCCAGCAGCGGGGACAGGGAGGACGGCTACACCTTC | . | TRBV9 | TRBD1 | TRBJ1-2
CASSLAPTGDSAFF | TGCGCCAGCAGCTTGGCACCCACAGGGGACTCAGCTTTCTTT | . | TRBV5-1 | TRBD1 | TRBJ1-1